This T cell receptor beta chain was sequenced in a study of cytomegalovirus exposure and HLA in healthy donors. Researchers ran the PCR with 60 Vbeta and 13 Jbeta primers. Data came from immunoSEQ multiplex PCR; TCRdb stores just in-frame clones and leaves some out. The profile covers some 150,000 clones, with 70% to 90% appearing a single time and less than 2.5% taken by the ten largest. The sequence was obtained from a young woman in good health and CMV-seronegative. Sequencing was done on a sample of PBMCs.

The CDR3 DNA is TGTGCCAGCATGGCCCTGTTTAATCAGCCCCAGCATTTT. Encoded protein: CASMALFNQPQHF. The V call is TRBV28, the J call TRBJ1-5; the D is unclear. Looked up from germline, CDR1 is MDHEN and CDR2 is SYDVKM. Trimming shortened V by 7 bases and J by 4 bases, and 11 bases separated the two germline ends. The length of the CDR3 is 13 residues. Together with reference TRBV28 and TRBJ1-5, the CDR3 gives the full variable domain: DVKVTQSSRYLVKRTGEKVFLECVQDMDHENMFWYRQDPGLGLRLIYFSYDVKMKEKGDIPEGYSVSREKKERFSLILESASTNQTSMYLCASMALFNQPQHFGDGTRLSIL.